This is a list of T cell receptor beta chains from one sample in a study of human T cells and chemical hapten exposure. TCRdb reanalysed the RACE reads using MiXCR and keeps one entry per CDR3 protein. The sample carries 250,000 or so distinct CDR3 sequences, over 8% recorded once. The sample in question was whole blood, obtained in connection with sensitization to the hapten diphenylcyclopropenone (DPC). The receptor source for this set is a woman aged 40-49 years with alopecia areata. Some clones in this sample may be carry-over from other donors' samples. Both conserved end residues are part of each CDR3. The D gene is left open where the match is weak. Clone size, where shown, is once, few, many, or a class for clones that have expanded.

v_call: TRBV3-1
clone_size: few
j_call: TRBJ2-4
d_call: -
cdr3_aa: CASSQDRGKNIQYF
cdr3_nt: TGTGCCAGCAGCCAAGATCGGGGCAAAAACATTCAGTACTTC

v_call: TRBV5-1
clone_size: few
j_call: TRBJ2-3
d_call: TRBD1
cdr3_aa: CASSLVGTGARDTQYF
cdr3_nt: TGCGCCAGCAGCTTGGTTGGGACAGGGGCCAGGGATACGCAGTATTTT

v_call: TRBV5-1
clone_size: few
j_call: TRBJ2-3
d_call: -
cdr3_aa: CASSSTRDTQYF
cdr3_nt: TGCGCCAGCAGCTCCACTAGGGATACGCAGTATTTT

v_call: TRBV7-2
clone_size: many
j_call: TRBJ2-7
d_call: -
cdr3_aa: CASSLDLKGEQYF
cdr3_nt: TGTGCCAGCAGCTTGGACTTGAAAGGCGAGCAGTACTTC

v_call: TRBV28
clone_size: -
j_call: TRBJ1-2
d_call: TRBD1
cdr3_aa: CASRVGGQADYGYTF
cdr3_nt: TGTGCCAGCAGAGTAGGGGGACAGGCGGACTATGGCTACACCTTC

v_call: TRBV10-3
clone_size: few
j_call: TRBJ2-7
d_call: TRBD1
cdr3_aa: CAISGQGQGYEQYF
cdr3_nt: TGTGCCATCAGTGGGCAAGGACAGGGGTACGAGCAGTACTTC

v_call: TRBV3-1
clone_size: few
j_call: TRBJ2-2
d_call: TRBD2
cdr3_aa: CASSPGRGGELFF
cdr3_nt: TGTGCCAGCAGCCCCGGGAGGGGCGGGGAGCTGTTTTTT

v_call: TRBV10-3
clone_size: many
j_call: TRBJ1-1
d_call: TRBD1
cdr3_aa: CAIRNPTGVNTEAFF
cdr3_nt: TGTGCCATCAGAAATCCAACAGGGGTTAATACTGAAGCTTTCTTT

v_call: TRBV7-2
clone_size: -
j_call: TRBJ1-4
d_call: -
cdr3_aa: CASSLGIPNEKLFF
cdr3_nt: TGTGCCAGCAGCTTAGGCATACCAAATGAAAAACTGTTTTTT

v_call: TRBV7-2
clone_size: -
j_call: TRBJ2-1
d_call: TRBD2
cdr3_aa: CASSFGTSGHEQFF
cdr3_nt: TGTGCCAGCAGCTTTGGGACTAGCGGGCACGAGCAGTTCTTC

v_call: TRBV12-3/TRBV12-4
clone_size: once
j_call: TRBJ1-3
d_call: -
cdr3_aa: CASSPDLGLPSGNTIYF
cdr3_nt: TGTGCCAGCAGTCCTGACCTCGGACTACCCTCTGGAAACACCATATATTTT

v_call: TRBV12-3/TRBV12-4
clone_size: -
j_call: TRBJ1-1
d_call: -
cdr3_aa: CASSSSFRDTEAFF
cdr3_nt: TGTGCCAGCAGTTCCTCATTCCGGGACACTGAAGCTTTCTTT

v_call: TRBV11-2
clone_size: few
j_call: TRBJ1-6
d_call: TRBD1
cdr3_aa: CASSLDRGENSPLHF
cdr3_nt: TGTGCCAGCAGCCTCGACAGGGGCGAAAATTCACCCCTCCACTTT

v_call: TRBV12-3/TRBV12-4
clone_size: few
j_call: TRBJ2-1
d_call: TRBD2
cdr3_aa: CASSSGLAGRGEQFF
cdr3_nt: TGTGCCAGCAGCTCCGGGCTAGCGGGGAGGGGGGAGCAGTTCTTC

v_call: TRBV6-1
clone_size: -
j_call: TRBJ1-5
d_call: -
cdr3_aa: CASSPEVTVSNQPQHF
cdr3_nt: TGTGCCAGCAGCCCAGAGGTAACGGTAAGCAATCAGCCCCAGCATTTT

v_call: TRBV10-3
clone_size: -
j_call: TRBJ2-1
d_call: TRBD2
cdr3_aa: CAASKTSGSYNEQFF
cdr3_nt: TGTGCCGCATCAAAGACTAGCGGATCCTACAATGAGCAGTTCTTC

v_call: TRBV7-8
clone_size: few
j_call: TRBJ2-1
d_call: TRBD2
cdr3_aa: CASSLVGTSFGEQFF
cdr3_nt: TGTGCCAGCAGCTTAGTCGGGACTAGCTTTGGTGAGCAGTTCTTC

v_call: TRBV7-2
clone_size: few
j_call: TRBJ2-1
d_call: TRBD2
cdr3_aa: CASSLGGLADNEQFF
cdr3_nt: TGTGCCAGCAGCTTAGGGGGACTAGCGGACAATGAGCAGTTCTTC

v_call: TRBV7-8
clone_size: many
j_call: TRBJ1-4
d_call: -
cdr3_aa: CASSPQAEEKLFF
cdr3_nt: TGTGCCAGCAGCCCCCAGGCGGAGGAAAAACTGTTTTTT

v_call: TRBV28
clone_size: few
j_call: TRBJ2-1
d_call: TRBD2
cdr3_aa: CASSFASGGAPYNEQFF
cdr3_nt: TGTGCCAGCAGTTTCGCGTCGGGAGGGGCACCGTACAATGAGCAGTTCTTC

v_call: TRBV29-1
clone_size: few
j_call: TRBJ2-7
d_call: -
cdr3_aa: CSVEDGGFYEQYF
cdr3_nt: TGCAGCGTTGAAGATGGGGGGTTCTACGAGCAGTACTTC

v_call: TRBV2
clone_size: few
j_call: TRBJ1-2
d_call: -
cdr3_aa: CASSETAGYTF
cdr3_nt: TGTGCCAGCAGTGAAACAGCAGGCTACACCTTC

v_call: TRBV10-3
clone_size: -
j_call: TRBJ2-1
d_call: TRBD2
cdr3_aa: CAIGVSGSGEQFF
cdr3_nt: TGTGCCATCGGGGTTAGCGGGTCTGGTGAGCAGTTCTTC

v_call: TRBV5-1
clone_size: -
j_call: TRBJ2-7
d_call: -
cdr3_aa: CASSFGDAHYEQYF
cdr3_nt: TGCGCCAGCAGCTTCGGGGACGCCCACTACGAGCAGTACTTC

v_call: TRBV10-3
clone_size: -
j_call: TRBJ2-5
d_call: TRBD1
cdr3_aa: CAISHGQGDLQETQYF
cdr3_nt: TGTGCCATCAGTCACGGACAGGGAGACCTCCAAGAGACCCAGTACTTC

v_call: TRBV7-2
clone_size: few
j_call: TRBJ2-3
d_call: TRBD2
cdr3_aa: CASRAGGLDTQYF
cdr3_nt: TGTGCCAGTCGGGCGGGAGGGCTGGATACGCAGTATTTT

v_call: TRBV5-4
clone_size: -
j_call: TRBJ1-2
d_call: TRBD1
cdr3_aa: CASSSPGQGARGYTF
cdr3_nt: TGTGCCAGCAGCTCCCCGGGACAGGGGGCCAGAGGCTACACCTTC